The source of this TCR beta chain is a study of OX40 agonist ivuxolimab in advanced cancers. Study-level background: A history of anti-PD-1, anti-PD-L1 or anti-CTLA-4 therapy was acceptable, and approximately 41% had some. Whole-study results and caveats: The average count of expanded clones was higher among CD8+ T cells than among CD4+.

The CDR3 sequence is 14 residues long. V was pared by 4 bases and J by 4 bases, with 5 bases of the junction left unmatched. Germline lookup yields CDR1 SGHRS and CDR2 YFSETQ. People who had autoimmune disease history or systemic immunosuppression were excluded. For this clone: Its antigen is not known.

Clones were read by immunoSEQ multiplex PCR, and TCRdb kept only the in-frame ones, dropping some. The table has roughly 80,000 clones, roughly nine tenths seen once. The sequences come from CD4+ or CD8+ T cells sorted from blood, collected in a trial of the OX40 agonist ivuxolimab. J is TRBJ2-3 and V is TRBV5-1; 8 bases fit TRBD1. This receptor was obtained from an adult with an advanced solid tumor such as melanoma, head and neck, liver or kidney cancer. CDR3 amino acids: CASSPDRVADTQYF. DNA for the CDR3: TGCGCCAGCAGCCCGGACAGGGTTGCAGATACGCAGTATTTT.